This passage covers 2 T cell receptor beta chains from one sample sequenced in a study of shared clonotypes between healthy human individuals (dated by TCRdb to 2020 to 2021). For the CD8 naive samples, CD45RO-negative cells were positively selected for CCR7, yielding a CD45RA+CCR7+ population from which TemRA cells were excluded. The library was generated by the immunoSEQ multiplex PCR assay. This is the immuneACCESS table as TCRdb keeps it, with only in-frame sequences that have V and J called. A part of the clones is gone; compared with another copy, unresolved V genes explain less than half, and the rest is unexplained. For this sample the table gives 650,000 to 800,000 clones, of which around 90% were detected only once. Of the sample, more than 20% is held by the ten largest clones. The sample consisted of naive CD8+ T cells sorted from blood. The cell subset or site label on this specimen signifies: CD45RA+CCR7+. Source of these receptors: a young man in good health.

The chain has TRBV27 and TRBJ1-2; no firm D call. CDR1 is MNHEY, CDR2 SMNVEV, per germline (reference sequence). CDR3 length equals 10 residues. Trimming cost V 9 bases and J 7 bases, with 9 bases left between them. The CDR3 loop reads CARRVRGYTF. The DNA of the CDR3 is TGTGCCAGGAGGGTACGTGGCTACACCTTC.

The genes are TRBV6-5 and TRBJ1-1; possible D gene TRBD1, 5 bases. Per the germline V gene, CDR1 is MNHEY and CDR2 is SVGAGI. The length of the CDR3 is 13 residues. V lost 6 bases to trimming and J lost 0 bases, with 8 bases between them. In DNA form, the CDR3 reads TGTGCCAGCAGCACGGGACTGAACACTGAAGCTTTCTTT. Amino acids: CASSTGLNTEAFF.